This note documents a single T cell receptor beta chain sequence. V shed 2 bases and J 4 bases; nucleotides not matched to a gene: 4. The CDR3 covers 15 residues. Germline loops: CDR1 ENHRY, CDR2 SYGVKD. These data come from a study of blood T cell repertoires in COVID-19. Study background: Some COVID-19 samples were acute and others convalescent; all came from the United States, Italy and Spain. T cells, B-cell-depleted T cells, or PBMCs supplied cDNA or gDNA.

Methods used by the authors: It was from reference gene primer amplification that nucleated cell counts were estimated. Profiling relied on immunoSEQ multiplex PCR, and the TCRdb table lists in-frame clones only, not all of them. The V and J calls and clone size were taken over from that table, and D and trimming were inferred from the DNA. The repertoire holds 95,000 to 150,000 clones, with 70% to 85% as singletons. The sample comprised peripheral blood. The V gene is TRBV10-3, the J gene TRBJ2-5; 10 bases map to TRBD2. The receptor was isolated from a woman in her seventies with acute or convalescent COVID-19. CDR3 in DNA: TGTGCCATCAGTGAGGCTAGCGGGGGCCCAGAGACCCAGTACTTC. Translation gives CAISEASGGPETQYF.